The 19 T cell receptor beta chains below were found in one sample sequenced in a study of cytomegalovirus exposure and HLA in healthy donors. Use of 60 Vbeta and 13 Jbeta primers characterized the PCR. Produced via immunoSEQ multiplex PCR; TCRdb's table is partial and in-frame only. The sample has a few hundred thousand clones, around 89% seen once. Sample: PBMCs. The receptors originated from a woman aged 18-29 years in good health and CMV-seronegative.

V usage is TRBV4-3 and J usage is TRBJ1-4; D call uncertain. Trimming took 1 base from V and 7 from J, leaving 10 bases between them. CDR1 is LGHNA, CDR2 YSLEER, per germline. The CDR3 extends over 14 amino acids. For the CDR3, the DNA is TGCGCCAGCAGCCAAGTAACAGATGGTGAAAAACTGTTTTTT. Its translation is CASSQVTDGEKLFF.

The rearrangement joins TRBV6-1 to TRBJ2-1; no definite D call. Germline CDR1 MNHNS, CDR2 SASEGT. The CDR3 spans 15 residues. Trimming pared 10 bases from V and 5 bases from J, leaving 21 bases between. CDR3 in amino acids: CATTLRLSPNNEQFF. DNA of the CDR3: TGTGCCACCACACTTCGACTGTCCCCCAACAATGAGCAGTTCTTC.

This clone was observed once. The chain has TRBV5-1 and TRBJ2-2; 9 nucleotides agree with TRBD1. The CDR3 has 16 residues. After removal of 6 bases from V and 5 bases from J, the junction contained 11 bases not matched to a gene. The germline V gene encodes CDR1 SGHRS and CDR2 YFSETQ. CDR3 sequence (DNA): TGCGCCAGCAATCCATCGACAGGGGGATCTACCGGGGAGCTGTTTTTT. It is translated as CASNPSTGGSTGELFF.

The J gene is TRBJ2-5, the V gene TRBV7-9; the D gene is possibly TRBD1 (6 bases). This CDR3 region has 13 residues. Per the germline V gene, CDR1 is SEHNR and CDR2 is FQNEAQ (reference sequence). V dropped 7 bases and J dropped 2 bases, with 11 bases sitting between them. CDR3 residues: CASTIRGQETQYF. CDR3 nucleotides: TGTGCCAGCACCATAAGGGGGCAAGAGACCCAGTACTTC.

The chain combines TRBV5-1 with TRBJ2-2; 9 nucleotides align to TRBD1. The CDR3 sequence is 15 residues long. V gave up 4 bases and J gave up 6 bases; unmatched junction bases: 7. The germline CDR1 and CDR2 sequences are SGHRS and YFSETQ. This CDR3 is CASSQTGGRSGELFF. CDR3 DNA sequence: TGCGCCAGCAGCCAAACAGGGGGCCGATCCGGGGAGCTGTTTTTT.

V and J are TRBV6-1 and TRBJ2-5; D is unclear. Germline-derived CDR1 and CDR2 are MNHNS and SASEGT. Trimming pared 6 bases from V and 2 bases from J, leaving 10 bases between. This CDR3 has 13 amino acids. The CDR3 DNA reads as TGTGCCAGCAGACCACTCGATCAAGAGACCCAGTACTTC. This encodes CASRPLDQETQYF.

The V call is TRBV27, the J call TRBJ1-4; 10 positions match TRBD1. The CDR3 loop spans 17 amino acids. The germline gives CDR1 MNHEY, CDR2 SMNVEV (reference sequence). V shed 6 bases and J 7 bases; nucleotides not matched to a gene: 14. The CDR3 bases are TGTGCCAGCAGCCCAATTCTCGGGACAGGGGTCGCTGAAAAACTGTTTTTT. This encodes CASSPILGTGVAEKLFF.

The chain is built from TRBV13 and TRBJ2-7, with TRBD2 as a possible D gene (6 bases). CDR3 length equals 13 residues. Germline V gene lookup returns CDR1 PRHDT and CDR2 FYEKMQ (reference sequence). Trimming stripped 6 bases from V and 7 bases from J, with 16 bases between. The CDR3 loop reads CASSQTGRKEQYF. In nucleotides, the CDR3 is TGTGCCAGCAGTCAGACGGGGAGGAAGGAGCAGTACTTC.

The rearrangement uses TRBV30 and TRBJ2-1; 9 bases map to TRBD2. CDR1 GTSNPN and CDR2 SVGIG come from the germline V gene (reference sequence). This CDR3 is built from 17 residues. After removal of 0 bases from V and 4 bases from J, the junction contained 10 bases not matched to a gene. CDR3 sequence (DNA): TGTGCCTGGAGTGTAAGCTGGACTAGCGATAGGTACAATGAGCAGTTCTTC. Translating it yields CAWSVSWTSDRYNEQFF.

The chain links TRBV2 to TRBJ2-1; 9 bases line up with TRBD1. V shed 7 bases and J 4 bases; nucleotides not matched to a gene: 5. Germline CDR1 reads SNHLY; CDR2 reads FYNNEI. CDR3 size: 14 residues. The CDR3 coding sequence is TGTGCCAGCACTGGGACAGGGCGTTACAATGAGCAGTTCTTC. It translates to CASTGTGRYNEQFF.

CDR3 bases: TGTGCCAGCAGCGTAGGGGCTCAGGGTGTTGAGCCCCAGCATTTT. This codes for CASSVGAQGVEPQHF. The chain combines TRBV9 with TRBJ1-5; D might be TRBD1 (5 bases). The CDR3 extends over 15 amino acids. V was clipped by 0 bases and J by 8 bases, with 15 bases between them. The germline V gene has CDR1 SGDLS and CDR2 YYNGEE.

The chain is built from TRBV5-4 and TRBJ2-5, with 7 bases fitting TRBD2. Germline CDR1 and CDR2: SGHNT and YYREEE (reference sequence). Germline trimming cut 4 bases from V and 1 base from J; bases unmatched to any gene: 10. The CDR3 consists of 16 residues. In DNA form, the CDR3 reads TGTGCCAGCAGCCAAGAGGTACAGCGGGGCCAAGAGACCCAGTACTTC. It specifies CASSQEVQRGQETQYF.

In the case of this clone: Germline is not matched at one junction end, which may reflect a read error. The J gene is TRBJ2-3, the V gene TRBV7-9; 8 bases align to TRBD2. The germline gives CDR1 SEHNR, CDR2 FQNEAQ (reference sequence). This CDR3 is built from 15 residues. DNA of the CDR3: TGTTCCAGCAGCTACTCGGGGGGGAGCACAGATACGCAGTATTTT. This translates into CSSSYSGGSTDTQYF.

The chain uses TRBV6-1 and TRBJ2-3; 8 nucleotides line up with TRBD2. V lost 4 bases to trimming and J lost 5 bases; unmatched junction nucleotides: 8. The CDR3 spans 15 residues. The V gene's germline CDR1 is MNHNS and CDR2 SASEGT. Here the CDR3 DNA reads TGTGCCAGCAGTGGTACTAGCGGATTGGGAGATACGCAGTATTTT. Protein sequence: CASSGTSGLGDTQYF.

The chain carries TRBV9 and TRBJ1-1, with TRBD1 matching over 9 bases. Per the germline V gene, CDR1 is SGDLS and CDR2 is YYNGEE. The CDR3 is 14 residues long. Trimming cost V 4 bases and J 4 bases; bases outside gene matches: 5. The CDR3 DNA reads TGTGCCAGCAGCATGGGGACAGGGACCACTGAAGCTTTCTTT. Translated: CASSMGTGTTEAFF.

The chain couples TRBV20-1 to TRBJ2-7; TRBD1 matches at 7 bases. Germline V gene sequence: CDR1 DFQATT, CDR2 SNEGSKA (reference sequence). The CDR3 is made up of 11 amino acids. The V gene end was trimmed by 6 bases and the J gene end by 5 bases; junction bases not matched to a gene: 4. CDR3 loop: CSASTGNEQYF. The CDR3 coding sequence is TGCAGTGCGTCGACAGGGAACGAGCAGTACTTC.

This clone was observed a single time. This chain joins TRBV4-1 and TRBJ2-3; a weak D match, TRBD2 (6 bases). CDR1 and CDR2 from the germline V gene are MGHRA and YSYEKL. With 4 bases removed from V and 7 bases from J, the gap between germline ends came to 15 bases. The CDR3 covers 14 residues. The CDR3 DNA reads TGCGCCAGCAGCCCCTGGCTGACTAGTCATACGCAGTATTTT. Translated: CASSPWLTSHTQYF.

The CDR3 spells CASSTTTGRHQPQHF. CDR3 DNA: TGTGCCAGCAGTACGACGACAGGGCGGCATCAGCCCCAGCATTTT. V is TRBV6-5 and J is TRBJ1-5; 7 nucleotides align to TRBD1. Germline CDR1 and CDR2: MNHEY and SVGAGI. The CDR3 runs to 15 residues. V lost 5 bases, J lost 5 bases, and 9 bases stayed unmatched.

This rearrangement joins TRBV6-6 to TRBJ2-7; 7 positions agree with TRBD2. The CDR3 sequence is 15 residues long. Per the germline V gene, CDR1 is MNHNY and CDR2 is SVGAGI (reference sequence). V lost 5 bases, J lost 5 bases, and 12 bases stayed unmatched. The CDR3 DNA sequence: TGTGCCAGCAGTCCCCGAAAAGGGAGGGACCACGAGCAGTACTTC. It encodes CASSPRKGRDHEQYF.